The 26 T cell receptor beta chains reported below all come from one sample, sequenced in a study of T cells in Graves' hyperthyroidism and ophthalmopathy. Researchers took RNA transcripts and amplified the TCR beta CDR3 regions from them. HTBI primers were the set used in a first-round RT-PCR of the TCR CDR3. TCRdb independently ran MiXCR on the multiplex PCR reads; one entry per CDR3 protein. The sample carries approximately 410,000 distinct CDR3 sequences, around 13% recorded once. Sequenced material: blood. Receptors were obtained from a young woman with Graves' hyperthyroidism.

The J gene is TRBJ1-1, the V gene TRBV6-4; 8 bases align to TRBD1. Trimming took 4 bases from V and 11 from J; bases not matched to a gene: 6. This CDR3 has 12 amino acids. The germline gives CDR1 MRHNA, CDR2 SNTAGT. CDR3 sequence reads: CASSVQGVRAFF. CDR3 coding DNA: TGTGCCAGCAGTGTACAGGGGGTAAGGGCTTTCTTT.

For this clonotype: A read error may be the cause here, since a much bigger clone is one base away. The V call is TRBV20-1, the J call TRBJ2-1, with D unclear. The V end lost 3 bases, the J end lost 9 bases, and 12 bases lay between the germline ends. Germline CDR1 DFQATT, CDR2 SNEGSKA (reference sequence). The CDR3 has 12 amino acids. The CDR3: CSASDLTGEQFF. The CDR3 DNA follows: TGCAGTGCTAGCGACCTTACGGGTGAGCAGTTCTTC.

This clonotype was seen more than once but under ten times. The chain combines TRBV12-3 or TRBV12-4 with TRBJ2-2, with a weak D call TRBD2 (6 bases). The CDR3 has 15 amino acids. Trimming removed 6 bases at V and 7 bases at J, with 18 bases between. The CDR3 DNA is TGTGCCAGCAGGTGGGACTTGCCAATGAGCGGGGAGCTGTTTTTT. This codes for CASRWDLPMSGELFF.

Many counts were recorded for this clonotype. This chain uses TRBV27 with TRBJ1-2, with 12 bases that match TRBD1. The length of the CDR3 is 17 residues. V shed 4 bases, J shed 4 bases, and the junction held 10 bases outside the gene matches. Per the germline V gene, CDR1 is MNHEY and CDR2 is SMNVEV (reference sequence). The CDR3 sequence is CASSSAGTGGVGYGYTF. CDR3 in DNA: TGTGCCAGCAGTTCAGCCGGGACAGGGGGCGTTGGCTATGGCTACACCTTC.

This clonotype appeared once. A much more abundant neighbour one base away suggests this may be a read error. This chain links TRBV27 with TRBJ1-4, with D possibly matching TRBD1 (6 bases). Germline assignment: CDR1 MNHEY and CDR2 SMNVEV (reference sequence). The germline V and J ends were trimmed by 8 bases and 8 bases, with 21 bases remaining between them. This CDR3 contains 15 residues. Here the CDR3 reads CASGPLTGVEEKLFF. CDR3 nucleotide sequence: TGTGCCAGCGGACCTCTGACAGGCGTGGAGGAAAAACTGTTTTTT.

There are a few counts of this clonotype. The rearrangement joins TRBV5-1 to TRBJ1-5; D perhaps matches TRBD1 (6 bases). CDR1 and CDR2 from the germline V gene are SGHRS and YFSETQ. The CDR3 is 15 residues long. V was shortened by 0 bases and J by 5 bases, with 12 bases between the two germline ends. Here the CDR3 reads CASSLEGVRDQPQHF. The CDR3 DNA sequence: TGCGCCAGCAGCTTGGAGGGGGTCCGGGATCAGCCCCAGCATTTT.

This clonotype was counted a few times. The rearrangement links TRBV5-4 to TRBJ1-1, with D hard to call. Per the germline V gene, CDR1 is SGHNT and CDR2 is YYREEE (reference sequence). With 1 base removed from V and 1 base from J, the gap between germline ends came to 11 bases. The CDR3 covers 15 residues. The DNA of the CDR3 is TGTGCCAGCAGCTTGTTAGGCAGCCCGAACACTGAAGCTTTCTTT. This gives the protein CASSLLGSPNTEAFF.

This clonotype appeared a few times. For the CDR3, the DNA is TGTGCCAGCAGCTTACAGGGGGCCGGACTCTCTGGGGCCAACGTCCTGACTTTC. Protein: CASSLQGAGLSGANVLTF. V usage is TRBV28 and J usage is TRBJ2-6; 9 nucleotides align to TRBD1. In germline, CDR1 is MDHEN, CDR2 SYDVKM. This CDR3 is built from 18 residues. V dropped 6 bases and J dropped 0; count of bases not matched to a gene: 9.

The chain uses TRBV5-6 and TRBJ1-1, with D possibly matching TRBD1 (6 bases). The germline gives CDR1 SGHDT, CDR2 YYEEEE. Trimming pared 5 bases from V and 4 bases from J, leaving 15 bases between. CDR3 length equals 14 residues. This chain's CDR3 is CASSSLLGATEAFF. The CDR3 DNA follows: TGTGCCAGCAGTTCTCTTCTGGGGGCCACTGAAGCTTTCTTT.

This clonotype occurred many times. The chain is built from TRBV11-2 and TRBJ2-7, with 7 positions matching TRBD1. The J segment lost 5 bases and the V segment lost 1 base, leaving 8 bases of the junction unmatched. The germline V gene has CDR1 SGHAT and CDR2 FQNNGV. CDR3 size: 15 residues. The CDR3 here is CASSLGGGHADEQYF. The CDR3 DNA sequence: TGTGCCAGCAGCTTAGGAGGGGGCCATGCAGACGAGCAGTACTTC.

The chain employs TRBV2 and TRBJ2-7; D unclear. Germline lookup yields CDR1 SNHLY and CDR2 FYNNEI. This CDR3 is built from 14 residues. Trimming stripped 8 bases from V and 2 bases from J, with 16 bases between. CDR3 DNA: TGTGCCAGCCGGTTCTCTGCAGGACCCTACGAGCAGTACTTC. Protein product: CASRFSAGPYEQYF.

In this sample, this clonotype turned up many times. The chain links TRBV27 to TRBJ1-5, with a tentative D call TRBD1 (6 bases). Trimming removed 2 bases at V and 5 bases at J, with 10 bases between. The CDR3 is 14 amino acids. CDR1 is MNHEY and CDR2 is SMNVEV in the germline V gene (reference sequence). The DNA of the CDR3 is TGTGCCAGCAGTTTAAGCAGGGGCGATCAGCCCCAGCATTTT. It yields the protein CASSLSRGDQPQHF.

This clonotype was observed at least ten times. The V call is TRBV12-3 or TRBV12-4, the J call TRBJ2-1, with 7 bases fitting TRBD2. The CDR3 is made up of 14 amino acids. Trimming took 4 bases from V and 6 from J; bases not matched to a gene: 6. As DNA, the CDR3 is TGTGCCAGCAGTTCCTCCGGGACTACCAATGAGCAGTTCTTC. The encoded protein is CASSSSGTTNEQFF.

This clonotype was detected only a few times. Relative to the germline gene, one junction end is altered; a read error may explain this. The chain combines TRBV10-2 with TRBJ2-3; D tentatively reads TRBD1 or TRBD2 (5 bases each). Germline assignment: CDR1 WSHSY and CDR2 SAAADI. CDR3 length: 12 residues. Here the CDR3 reads CAGSVGADTQYF. In DNA form, the CDR3 reads TGCGCCGGCAGTGTGGGGGCAGATACGCAGTATTTT.

There are many counts of this clonotype. V and J are TRBV3-1 and TRBJ1-5; D gene uncertain. This CDR3 region has 14 residues. The germline V gene encodes CDR1 LGHDT and CDR2 YNNKEL (reference sequence). With 5 bases removed from V and 0 bases from J, the gap between germline ends came to 8 bases. The CDR3 protein is CASSSKNSNQPQHF. The DNA for the CDR3 is TGTGCCAGCAGCTCCAAAAATAGCAATCAGCCCCAGCATTTT. The full variable domain, its missing parts supplied by reference TRBV3-1 and TRBJ1-5, is DTAVSQTPKYLVTQMGNDKSIKCEQNLGHDTMYWYKQDSKKFLKIMFSYNNKELIINETVPNRFSPKSPDKAHLNLHINSLELGDSAVYFCASSSKNSNQPQHFGDGTRLSIL.

Comments on this clonotype: An end of the junction does not agree with germline; a read error may underlie this. The gene calls are TRBV28 and TRBJ2-2; D possibly matches TRBD1 or TRBD2 (5 bases each). This CDR3 spans 17 amino acids. Germline-derived CDR1 and CDR2 are MDHEN and SYDVKM. CDR3 sequence (DNA): TGTGCCAGCAGTTTATTGGGATCTAGCATGGACACCGGGGAGCTGCTTTTT. Its protein product is CASSLLGSSMDTGELLF.

This clonotype was seen a handful of times. The chain joins TRBV6-1 to TRBJ2-7, with 7 bases aligning to TRBD1. Per the germline V gene, CDR1 is MNHNS and CDR2 is SASEGT. The CDR3 runs to 15 residues. V dropped 6 bases and J dropped 5; count of bases not matched to a gene: 13. CDR3 DNA: TGTGCCAGCAGCCTCACAGGGGACGTTGTCAACGAGCAGTACTTC. It specifies CASSLTGDVVNEQYF.

This clonotype was recorded at least ten times. The chain joins TRBV3-1 to TRBJ1-1; the D gene is possibly TRBD1 (6 bases). The CDR3 covers 15 residues. Germline V gene data show CDR1 as LGHDT and CDR2 as YNNKEL (reference sequence). Trimming removed 4 bases from V and 4 bases from J, with 16 bases in between. CDR3 nucleotides: TGTGCCAGCAGCCTTACACAGGGTCGTAGCACTGAAGCTTTCTTT. Its protein product is CASSLTQGRSTEAFF.

There are many counts of this clonotype. J is TRBJ1-5 and V is TRBV11-2; no definite D call. Germline CDR1 reads SGHAT; CDR2 reads FQNNGV. V lost 5 bases to trimming and J lost 3 bases, with 11 bases between them. The CDR3 extends over 14 amino acids. CDR3 protein: CASSNGVNNQPQHF. The CDR3 DNA is TGTGCCAGCAGCAATGGGGTTAACAATCAGCCCCAGCATTTT.

This clonotype was seen repeatedly, ten times or more. The chain joins TRBV12-3 or TRBV12-4 to TRBJ1-2; unclear D gene. V shed 3 bases and J shed 8 bases, with 7 bases lying between them. CDR3 length: 11 amino acids. CDR3 loop: CASSLGNGYTF. The CDR3 DNA follows: TGTGCCAGCAGTTTGGGAAACGGCTACACCTTC.

The sample holds many counts of this clonotype. V usage is TRBV28 and J usage is TRBJ2-7; a weak D match, TRBD1 (5 bases). This CDR3 contains 14 residues. Germline V gene sequence: CDR1 MDHEN, CDR2 SYDVKM. The V end lost 2 bases, the J end lost 3 bases, and 11 bases lay between the germline ends. CDR3 nucleotides: TGTGCCAGCAGTTTAACCAGGGTCAGCTACGAGCAGTACTTC. As protein: CASSLTRVSYEQYF. The variable domain in full, completed from reference TRBV28 and TRBJ2-7, reads DVKVTQSSRYLVKRTGEKVFLECVQDMDHENMFWYRQDPGLGLRLIYFSYDVKMKEKGDIPEGYSVSREKKERFSLILESASTNQTSMYLCASSLTRVSYEQYFGPGTRLTVT.

In its sample, this clonotype was seen many times. The chain is built from TRBV28 and TRBJ2-1; TRBD2 matches 8 bases. CDR3 length: 15 residues. Germline V gene sequence: CDR1 MDHEN, CDR2 SYDVKM. V trimming: 6 bases; J trimming: 5 bases; junction bases outside the gene matches: 9. The CDR3 is CASRVLAGPHNEQFF. DNA for the CDR3: TGTGCCAGCAGGGTCCTAGCGGGCCCCCACAATGAGCAGTTCTTC.

This clonotype has ten or more counts. The J gene is TRBJ2-7, the V gene TRBV6-1, with 10 bases that match TRBD1. V lost 6 bases, J lost 4 bases, and 3 bases stayed unmatched. Germline V lookup: CDR1 MNHNS, CDR2 SASEGT. CDR3 length: 13 residues. The CDR3 is CASSGQGVYEQYF. CDR3 nucleotides: TGTGCCAGCAGCGGACAGGGGGTGTACGAGCAGTACTTC.

This clonotype was found many times. The V call is TRBV27, the J call TRBJ1-1; TRBD1 might be the D (5 bases). CDR3 size: 15 residues. Germline CDR1 and CDR2: MNHEY and SMNVEV (reference sequence). V was pared by 2 bases and J by 3 bases, with 13 bases between. CDR3 DNA sequence: TGTGCCAGCAGTTTACGGGGGGGTTATCACACTGAAGCTTTCTTT. Translating gives CASSLRGGYHTEAFF.

With respect to this clonotype: Since a much larger clone is just one base distant, this may be a read error. The chain recombines TRBV20-1 with TRBJ1-5, with no clear D. V lost 1 base, J lost 4 bases, and 11 bases lay in between. Germline V gives CDR1 DFQATT, CDR2 SNEGSKA (reference sequence). CDR3 length: 14 residues. In DNA, the CDR3 is TGCAGTGCTAGAGGAGTGGTTTCTAATCAGCCCCAGCATTTT. Its protein is CSARGVVSNQPQHF.

This clonotype was detected ten times or more. V gene TRBV12-3 or TRBV12-4 combines with J gene TRBJ1-1; D gene unclear. The CDR3 is made up of 14 amino acids. The V end lost 7 bases, the J end lost 2 bases, and 14 bases lay between the germline ends. CDR3 nucleotide sequence: TGTGCCAGCACCCCACAACGGATCAACACTGAAGCTTTCTTT. Its translation is CASTPQRINTEAFF.